One and the same sample provided the 31 T cell receptor beta chains below, sequenced in a study of blood T cell repertoires in COVID-19. Generated by immunoSEQ multiplex PCR, the TCRdb table keeps only in-frame clones and is missing some. Of more than 100,000 clones listed, around nine tenths are singletons. The material sequenced was peripheral blood. The receptor set was obtained from a man in his 70s with active COVID-19.

This clone is a singleton in its sample. This chain links TRBV24-1 with TRBJ2-1; D is unclear. The V gene's germline CDR1 is KGHDR and CDR2 SFDVKD. The CDR3 runs to 14 residues. The germline V and J ends were trimmed by 2 bases and 8 bases, with 12 bases remaining between them. The CDR3 DNA sequence: TGTGCCACCAGTGATTCCAGATTCCGGGATGAGCAGTTCTTC. Its translation is CATSDSRFRDEQFF.

This chain links TRBV14 with TRBJ1-1; D possibly corresponds to TRBD1 (5 bases). The length of the CDR3 is 13 residues. V was shortened by 1 base and J by 7 bases, with 10 bases between the two germline ends. CDR1 is SGHDN and CDR2 is FVKESK in the germline V gene. The CDR3 DNA sequence: TGTGCCAGCAGCCAAGTTCTCGGGGGTGAAGCTTTCTTT. Protein sequence: CASSQVLGGEAFF. The full variable domain, completed using reference TRBV14 and TRBJ1-1, is EAGVTQFPSHSVIEKGQTVTLRCDPISGHDNLYWYRRVMGKEIKFLLHFVKESKQDESGMPNNRFLAERTGGTYSTLKVQPAELEDSGVYFCASSQVLGGEAFFGQGTRLTVV.

This clone occurred a few times. Other DNA sequences of this sample code for an identical CDR3. V is TRBV29-1 and J is TRBJ1-2, with D maybe TRBD1 (6 bases). The V end lost 8 bases, the J end lost 2 bases, and 21 bases lay between the germline ends. This CDR3 is 15 amino acids long. In germline, CDR1 is SQVTM, CDR2 ANQGSEA. CDR3 bases: TGCAGCACTGAGGGTCGAGGGGGGGGAAACTATGGCTACACCTTC. Residues: CSTEGRGGGNYGYTF.

The sample holds one count of this clone. J is TRBJ2-2 and V is TRBV19, with a possible D match to TRBD1 (6 bases). The CDR3 runs 15 residues. Germline V gives CDR1 LNHDA, CDR2 SQIVND (reference sequence). Between the trimmed V and J ends, which lost 7 bases and 4 bases, there was a span of 16 bases. CDR3 protein: CASNNKQGFTGELFF. CDR3 coding DNA: TGTGCCAGTAACAATAAACAGGGATTCACCGGGGAGCTGTTTTTT.

The J gene is TRBJ2-7, the V gene TRBV3-1 (or the pseudogene TRBV3-2); maybe TRBD2 (6 bases). The ends were cut back, 9 bases at V and 2 bases at J, with 14 bases in the middle. The CDR3 totals 13 residues. Looked up from germline, CDR1 is LGHDT and CDR2 is YNNKEL (reference sequence). The CDR3 spells CASTLTGAYEQYF. CDR3 nucleotide sequence: TGTGCCAGTACCTTGACGGGAGCCTACGAGCAGTACTTC.

This sequence joins TRBV29-1 and TRBJ2-5; TRBD2 matches 7 bases. CDR1 is SQVTM, CDR2 ANQGSEA, per germline. The CDR3 runs 13 residues. The V gene end was trimmed by 3 bases and the J gene end by 5 bases; junction bases not matched to a gene: 6. Here the CDR3 reads CSVDGLERETQYF. Written as DNA, the CDR3 is TGCAGCGTTGACGGACTAGAGAGGGAGACCCAGTACTTC.

V and J are TRBV28 and TRBJ1-1; D perhaps matches TRBD1 (5 bases). This CDR3 comprises 11 residues. V was clipped by 6 bases and J by 11 bases, with 13 bases between them. Germline CDR1 MDHEN, CDR2 SYDVKM. The CDR3 loop is CASSRGVEAFF. The CDR3 region has the DNA TGTGCCAGCAGCCGGGGGGTAGAGGCTTTCTTT.

V usage is TRBV5-1 and J usage is TRBJ2-2; D is possibly TRBD1 (6 bases). Trimming took off 3 bases at V and 1 base at J, with 10 bases between the two ends. CDR1 and CDR2 (germline): SGHRS, YFSETQ. The CDR3 is 15 residues long. The CDR3 region is CASSSTGWNTGELFF. CDR3 DNA sequence: TGCGCCAGCAGCTCAACAGGGTGGAACACCGGGGAGCTGTTTTTT.

Worth noting for this clone: This CDR3 is also generated by other DNA sequences in the sample. The J gene is TRBJ1-5, the V gene TRBV19; TRBD1 matches at 7 bases. Per the germline V gene, CDR1 is LNHDA and CDR2 is SQIVND (reference sequence). The CDR3 is 14 amino acids. The J segment lost 4 bases and the V segment lost 4 bases, leaving 4 bases of the junction unmatched. CDR3 nucleotide sequence: TGTGCCAGTAGTACCGGGACAGATAATCAGCCCCAGCATTTT. It specifies CASSTGTDNQPQHF.

The chain links TRBV6-6 to TRBJ2-5, with D unresolved. V was pared by 4 bases and J by 5 bases, with 5 bases between. Germline V lookup: CDR1 MNHNY, CDR2 SVGAGI (reference sequence). The CDR3 runs to 11 residues. In DNA form, the CDR3 reads TGTGCCAGCAGTTCGGTGGAGACCCAGTACTTC. Its translation is CASSSVETQYF.

The chain carries TRBV24-1 and TRBJ2-7; D may be TRBD2 (7 bases). V shed 7 bases and J shed 5 bases, with 14 bases lying between them. The V gene's germline CDR1 is KGHDR and CDR2 SFDVKD. This CDR3 spans 13 amino acids. The chain's CDR3 is CATSGGGRHEQYF. In DNA form, the CDR3 reads TGTGCCACCAGCGGGGGCGGGAGACACGAGCAGTACTTC.

The V and J genes are TRBV7-2 and TRBJ1-6, with 10 bases fitting TRBD1. With 5 bases clipped from V and 9 bases from J, the junction kept 4 bases outside the gene matches. The CDR3 runs to 14 residues. CDR1 and CDR2 from the germline V gene are SGHTA and FQGNSA. CDR3 region: CASSPGTGVSPLHF. CDR3 sequence (DNA): TGTGCCAGCAGCCCTGGGACAGGGGTTTCACCCCTCCACTTT.

The rearrangement uses TRBV7-3 and TRBJ2-7, with 9 nucleotides matching TRBD2. This CDR3 spans 16 amino acids. CDR1 is SGHTA, CDR2 FQGTGA, per germline. The V gene end was trimmed by 1 base and the J gene end by 2 bases; junction bases not matched to a gene: 6. In DNA, the CDR3 is TGTGCCAGCAGCTTAAGTGGCGGGAGGGGAGCCTACGAGCAGTACTTC. As protein: CASSLSGGRGAYEQYF. The entire variable domain, with the rest obtained from reference TRBV7-3 and TRBJ2-7, is as follows: GAGVSQTPSNKVTEKGKYVELRCDPISGHTALYWYRQSLGQGPEFLIYFQGTGAADDSGLPNDRFFAVRPEGSVSTLKIQRTERGDSAVYLCASSLSGGRGAYEQYFGPGTRLTVT.

The chain combines TRBV6-2 or TRBV6-3 with TRBJ2-7; D is possibly TRBD1 (6 bases). Looked up from germline, CDR1 is MNHEY and CDR2 is SVGEGT. The CDR3 has 15 amino acids. V was pared by 2 bases and J by 1 base, with 12 bases between. The CDR3 DNA reads TGTGCCAGCAGTTACAAAGGGGGAAAGTCCTACGAGCAGTACTTC. It yields the protein CASSYKGGKSYEQYF.

V gene TRBV2 combines with J gene TRBJ2-3; TRBD2 is a possible D gene (6 bases). The germline V and J ends were trimmed by 6 bases and 0 bases, with 13 bases remaining between them. The germline V gene encodes CDR1 SNHLY and CDR2 FYNNEI. CDR3 size: 15 residues. The CDR3 protein is CASRLFGTSTDTQYF. As DNA, the CDR3 is TGTGCCAGCAGGCTCTTCGGGACTAGCACAGATACGCAGTATTTT.

This sequence joins TRBV4-3 and TRBJ1-1; D is perhaps TRBD1 (6 bases). The germline V gene encodes CDR1 LGHNA and CDR2 YSLEER. The length of the CDR3 is 14 residues. Trimming stripped 4 bases from V and 1 base from J, with 10 bases between. This chain's CDR3 is CASSRGQSNTEAFF. As DNA, the CDR3 is TGCGCCAGCAGCCGAGGACAGTCGAACACTGAAGCTTTCTTT.

The gene calls are TRBV18 and TRBJ2-3; possible D gene TRBD1, 6 bases. The CDR3 is made up of 15 amino acids. CDR1 and CDR2 (germline): KGHSH, LQKENI. V was cut by 4 bases and J by 4 bases, with 15 bases left in between. CDR3 nucleotide sequence: TGTGCCAGCTCACGCCCTACAGGGATGGCAGATACGCAGTATTTT. The encoded protein is CASSRPTGMADTQYF.

This clone has only a few counts. The rearrangement links TRBV5-5 to TRBJ2-7, with 12 bases lining up with TRBD2. The V gene end was trimmed by 3 bases and the J gene end by 0 bases; junction bases not matched to a gene: 10. Germline CDR1 is SGHKS and CDR2 is YYEKEE (reference sequence). The CDR3 is made up of 18 amino acids. This CDR3 is CASSSTGTSGWVSYEQYF. CDR3 bases: TGTGCCAGCAGCTCAACCGGGACTAGCGGGTGGGTCTCCTACGAGCAGTACTTC.

The chain combines TRBV7-6 with TRBJ2-1; weak D call: TRBD1 (5 bases). CDR1 and CDR2 from the germline V gene are SGHVS and FNYEAQ. V lost 5 bases to trimming and J lost 5 bases, with 16 bases between them. The CDR3 has 15 amino acids. The CDR3 region is CASSEGALDDNEQFF. The CDR3 DNA sequence: TGTGCCAGCAGCGAAGGGGCACTGGACGACAATGAGCAGTTCTTC.

The gene calls are TRBV7-2 and TRBJ2-3; D possibly corresponds to TRBD2 (7 bases). The CDR3 contains 18 residues. V lost 5 bases to trimming and J lost 5 bases, with 26 bases between them. The germline gives CDR1 SGHTA, CDR2 FQGNSA. The CDR3 here is CASSQKGEGSLGRDTQYF. CDR3 coding DNA: TGTGCCAGCAGCCAGAAGGGGGAGGGCTCGTTAGGTCGAGATACGCAGTATTTT.

This clone was seen a single time. The chain is built from TRBV6-6 and TRBJ2-7; TRBD2 aligns across 13 bases. V gave up 2 bases and J gave up 3 bases; unmatched junction bases: 1. The CDR3 totals 15 residues. Germline V lookup: CDR1 MNHNY, CDR2 SVGAGI (reference sequence). CDR3 sequence: CASSYGTSGIYEQYF. CDR3 sequence (DNA): TGTGCCAGCAGTTACGGGACTAGCGGGATCTACGAGCAGTACTTC.

The chain employs TRBV10-3 and TRBJ2-5, with 7 bases fitting TRBD2. The CDR3 contains 12 residues. Germline CDR1 reads ENHRY; CDR2 reads SYGVKD. V shed 9 bases and J 5 bases; nucleotides not matched to a gene: 6. CDR3 DNA sequence: TGTGCCATTGCGGGGGAAGGGGAGACCCAGTACTTC. As protein: CAIAGEGETQYF.

The V gene is TRBV6-6, the J gene TRBJ2-1, with TRBD1 matching over 9 bases. The germline gives CDR1 MNHNY, CDR2 SVGAGI (reference sequence). Losses at the gene ends were 10 bases for V and 3 bases for J; bases not matched to a gene: 7. This CDR3 has 14 amino acids. CDR3 residues: CAISQGAGYNEQFF. The CDR3 region has the DNA TGTGCCATCTCACAGGGGGCGGGCTACAATGAGCAGTTCTTC.

This clone has just one count. This sequence joins TRBV6-4 and TRBJ2-3, with 12 nucleotides matching TRBD2. The CDR3 runs to 19 residues. The germline V gene encodes CDR1 MRHNA and CDR2 SNTAGT. The V gene end was trimmed by 0 bases and the J gene end by 5 bases; junction bases not matched to a gene: 12. CDR3 in DNA: TGTGCCAGCAGTGACTCGATATCCCTAGCGGGAGGGTATGGAGATACGCAGTATTTT. It is translated as CASSDSISLAGGYGDTQYF.

J is TRBJ2-3 and V is TRBV18; 12 nucleotides line up with TRBD2. There are 16 residues in the CDR3. The germline V gene encodes CDR1 KGHSH and CDR2 LQKENI. J lost 0 bases, V lost 3 bases, and 1 base had no gene match. The DNA of the CDR3 is TGTGCCAGCTCACCGGGACTAGCGGGTAGCACAGATACGCAGTATTTT. Encoded protein: CASSPGLAGSTDTQYF.

This clone was observed once. The chain couples TRBV6-5 to TRBJ1-6, with 7 bases lining up with TRBD1. Germline V gives CDR1 MNHEY, CDR2 SVGAGI. The CDR3 spans 14 residues. V gave up 6 bases and J gave up 7 bases; unmatched junction bases: 6. The CDR3 loop is CASSTTGQNSPLHF. CDR3 in DNA: TGTGCCAGCAGCACGACAGGGCAGAATTCACCCCTCCACTTT.

The chain is built from TRBV7-8 and TRBJ1-2, with 8 bases identical to TRBD1. Germline V CDR1 and CDR2: SGHVS, FQNEAQ. The CDR3 runs 12 residues. V dropped 11 bases and J dropped 2; count of bases not matched to a gene: 4. For the CDR3, the DNA is TGTGCCTCGACAGGGGCCAACTATGGCTACACCTTC. It yields the protein CASTGANYGYTF.

The chain links TRBV7-3 to TRBJ2-3; D uncertain. The CDR3 extends over 15 amino acids. Trimming removed 0 bases from V and 0 bases from J, with 7 bases in between. The germline V gene encodes CDR1 SGHTA and CDR2 FQGTGA. Written as DNA, the CDR3 is TGTGCCAGCAGCTTAACTCCCAGGAGCACAGATACGCAGTATTTT. It yields the protein CASSLTPRSTDTQYF. Supplemented by reference TRBV7-3 and TRBJ2-3, the full variable domain reads GAGVSQTPSNKVTEKGKYVELRCDPISGHTALYWYRQSLGQGPEFLIYFQGTGAADDSGLPNDRFFAVRPEGSVSTLKIQRTERGDSAVYLCASSLTPRSTDTQYFGPGTRLTVL.

The J gene is TRBJ2-1, the V gene TRBV18; possibly TRBD2 for D (5 bases). The CDR3 contains 15 residues. Germline-derived CDR1 and CDR2 are KGHSH and LQKENI. The ends were cut back, 3 bases at V and 1 base at J, with 10 bases in the middle. CDR3 in DNA: TGTGCCAGCTCACCGCTGGAGGAATCCTACAATGAGCAGTTCTTC. Residues: CASSPLEESYNEQFF.

V usage is TRBV13 and J usage is TRBJ2-2; TRBD2 agrees at 13 bases. The V gene end was trimmed by 4 bases and the J gene end by 5 bases; junction bases not matched to a gene: 1. The CDR3 is 15 residues long. Germline V gene lookup returns CDR1 PRHDT and CDR2 FYEKMQ (reference sequence). CDR3 loop: CASSWTSGRTGELFF. The DNA for the CDR3 is TGTGCCAGCAGCTGGACTAGCGGGAGAACCGGGGAGCTGTTTTTT.

This CDR3 reads CASSVQGYEQYF. In nucleotides, the CDR3 is TGTGCCAGCAGTGTGCAGGGTTACGAGCAGTACTTC. This rearrangement joins TRBV25-1 to TRBJ2-7; weak D call: TRBD1 (5 bases). Deletions cut 4 bases from V and 4 bases from J, with 8 bases between. From germline, CDR1 is MGHDK and CDR2 SYGVNS. CDR3 length equals 12 residues.